A single sample is the source of the 18 T cell receptor beta chains below, sequenced in a study of blood T cell repertoires in COVID-19. The repertoire was sequenced with immunoSEQ multiplex PCR; TCRdb's copy has only in-frame clones and lacks some. The repertoire holds roughly 27,000 clones, with around 90% as singletons. Sequenced input: peripheral blood. Source of these receptors: a human donor with active COVID-19. The donor label of this sample is uncertain.

This chain connects TRBV11-2 to TRBJ1-4, with TRBD1 identical over 7 bases. The CDR3 length is 15 residues. The germline V gene encodes CDR1 SGHAT and CDR2 FQNNGV. The J segment lost 8 bases and the V segment lost 2 bases, leaving 8 bases of the junction unmatched. CDR3 DNA: TGTGCCAGCAGCTTATTGCCAGGGGGTCTGGAAAAACTGTTTTTT. The encoded protein is CASSLLPGGLEKLFF.

The rearrangement uses TRBV23-1 and TRBJ2-7; D may be TRBD2 (5 bases). TRBV23-1 is an ORF for which the function is uncertain. V was pared by 2 bases and J by 0 bases, with 5 bases between. The CDR3 totals 13 residues. The CDR3 DNA is TGCGCCAGCAGTCAACGGGGCTCCTACGAGCAGTACTTC. This encodes CASSQRGSYEQYF.

The gene calls are TRBV6-5 and TRBJ2-7; a possible D gene is TRBD1 (5 bases). Trimming pared 2 bases from V and 0 bases from J, leaving 8 bases between. Per the germline V gene, CDR1 is MNHEY and CDR2 is SVGAGI. The CDR3 is 14 amino acids. CDR3 sequence: CASSYLRDSYEQYF. CDR3 bases: TGTGCCAGCAGTTACCTCAGGGACTCCTACGAGCAGTACTTC.

This chain joins TRBV3-1 (or the pseudogene TRBV3-2) and TRBJ2-2; no definite D call. Germline V gene sequence: CDR1 LGHDT, CDR2 YNNKEL (reference sequence). The CDR3 is made up of 12 amino acids. Trimming pared 3 bases from V and 7 bases from J, leaving 6 bases between. This CDR3 reads CASSHSGGELFF. The CDR3 region has the DNA TGTGCCAGCAGCCATAGTGGCGGGGAGCTGTTTTTT.

The V call is TRBV5-1, the J call TRBJ2-1; 14 bases are a match to TRBD2. Germline CDR1 reads SGHRS; CDR2 reads YFSETQ. The CDR3 is 16 residues long. V dropped 5 bases and J dropped 9; count of bases not matched to a gene: 10. In nucleotides, the CDR3 is TGCGCCAGCAGTTCAAGACTAGCGGGGGGGCTGAGTGAGCAGTTCTTC. Amino acids: CASSSRLAGGLSEQFF.

This clone was counted between two and nine times. The gene calls are TRBV5-4 and TRBJ1-3; tentative D call: TRBD1 (5 bases). CDR1 SGHNT and CDR2 YYREEE come from the germline V gene (reference sequence). Trimming removed 4 bases from V and 0 bases from J, with 14 bases in between. The CDR3 loop spans 16 amino acids. CDR3 nucleotide sequence: TGTGCCAGCAGCGGGGGGGTTCTAGGCTCTGGAAACACCATATATTTT. Its protein is CASSGGVLGSGNTIYF.

The chain employs TRBV5-4 and TRBJ2-7; 7 bases are a match to TRBD2. The V gene end was trimmed by 0 bases and the J gene end by 0 bases; junction bases not matched to a gene: 3. This CDR3 region has 15 residues. Germline lookup yields CDR1 SGHNT and CDR2 YYREEE (reference sequence). The CDR3 bases are TGTGCCAGCAGCTTGGGACTAGCCGGCTCCTACGAGCAGTACTTC. Its translation: CASSLGLAGSYEQYF.

This clone was recorded a few times. This chain connects TRBV6-2 or TRBV6-3 to TRBJ1-6; the match to TRBD1 covers 10 bases. Germline trimming cut 3 bases from V and 7 bases from J; bases unmatched to any gene: 6. In germline, CDR1 is MNHEY, CDR2 SVGEGT. The CDR3 is 16 amino acids. CDR3 loop: CASSYERTGGNSPLHF. CDR3 sequence (DNA): TGTGCCAGCAGTTATGAGCGGACAGGGGGGAATTCACCCCTCCACTTT.

The chain has TRBV18 and TRBJ2-3; possible D gene TRBD2, 6 bases. Trimming took 2 bases from V and 9 from J, leaving 24 bases between them. Germline-derived CDR1 and CDR2 are KGHSH and LQKENI. The CDR3 loop spans 17 amino acids. The CDR3: CASSPVQSGAGRGTQYF. For the CDR3, the DNA is TGTGCCAGCTCACCAGTCCAGTCCGGGGCCGGCCGGGGGACGCAGTATTTT.

This sequence joins TRBV27 and TRBJ2-1; D is perhaps TRBD1 (5 bases). With 6 bases removed from V and 9 bases from J, the gap between germline ends came to 18 bases. CDR1 is MNHEY and CDR2 is SMNVEV in the germline V gene (reference sequence). This CDR3 has 14 amino acids. CDR3 sequence reads: CASRPTTVDGEQFF. CDR3 DNA: TGTGCCAGCAGACCTACGACAGTTGATGGTGAGCAGTTCTTC.

The rearrangement links TRBV5-4 to TRBJ2-7; perhaps TRBD1 as D (5 bases). V was shortened by 5 bases and J by 4 bases, with 16 bases between the two germline ends. The length of the CDR3 is 14 residues. Germline CDR1 is SGHNT and CDR2 is YYREEE (reference sequence). DNA of the CDR3: TGTGCCAGCAGATCGAAAGGGGAATTTTACGAGCAGTACTTC. It is translated as CASRSKGEFYEQYF.

The V and J genes are TRBV15 and TRBJ2-7; a weak D match, TRBD1 (5 bases). Germline-derived CDR1 and CDR2 are LNHNV and YYDKDF (reference sequence). CDR3 length equals 15 residues. V was pared by 0 bases and J by 5 bases, with 14 bases between. The CDR3 region is CATSRDSSRDDEQYF. CDR3 bases: TGTGCCACCAGCAGAGATTCATCCAGGGATGACGAGCAGTACTTC.

The chain links TRBV2 to TRBJ1-2, with a possible D match to TRBD1 (6 bases). The germline CDR1 and CDR2 sequences are SNHLY and FYNNEI. The CDR3 is 14 amino acids. V dropped 5 bases and J dropped 0 bases, with 10 bases sitting between them. CDR3: CASSRTETNYGYTF. The CDR3 region has the DNA TGTGCCAGCAGTCGGACAGAGACTAACTATGGCTACACCTTC.

This clone was found a few times. The rearrangement joins TRBV30 to TRBJ2-1, with D possibly being TRBD2 (6 bases). In germline, CDR1 is GTSNPN, CDR2 SVGIG (reference sequence). The V gene lost 0 bases and the J gene lost 3 bases, with 12 bases spanning the gap. This CDR3 spans 15 amino acids. CDR3 sequence (DNA): TGTGCCTGGAGTGTACTGGCCGGGGGCTACAATGAGCAGTTCTTC. Translating it yields CAWSVLAGGYNEQFF.

This chain joins TRBV15 and TRBJ1-4, with 7 nucleotides matching TRBD1. Trimming cost V 11 bases and J 5 bases; bases outside gene matches: 5. Per germline, CDR1 LNHNV and CDR2 YYDKDF (reference sequence). The CDR3 runs 12 residues. The CDR3 DNA reads TGTGCCGCCGGGACAGTGAATGAAAAACTGTTTTTT. This encodes CAAGTVNEKLFF.

This chain connects TRBV6-7 to TRBJ2-7, with 9 bases fitting TRBD2. TRBV6-7 is identified as an open reading frame with a role that is uncertain. There are 15 residues in the CDR3. V lost 3 bases to trimming and J lost 0 bases; unmatched junction nucleotides: 3. Here the CDR3 DNA reads TGTGCCAGCAGTTATCGCGGGGGGGTCTCCTACGAGCAGTACTTC. Its translation is CASSYRGGVSYEQYF.

Concerning this clone itself: The junction shows a germline mismatch at one end, possibly a read error. The chain links TRBV7-9 to TRBJ1-2; D is unclear. Germline CDR1 SEHNR, CDR2 FQNEAQ (reference sequence). This CDR3 contains 9 residues. CDR3 DNA: TGTGCCAGCAGCTTAGGGGCAGATTTC. This sequence encodes CASSLGADF.

J is TRBJ2-1 and V is TRBV7-3; 9 nucleotides agree with TRBD2. The CDR3 is made up of 13 amino acids. Germline assignment: CDR1 SGHTA and CDR2 FQGTGA. J lost 7 bases, V lost 4 bases, and 2 bases had no gene match. CDR3 DNA: TGTGCCAGCAGCTACGGACTAGCGAATGAGCAGTTCTTC. Its translation is CASSYGLANEQFF.